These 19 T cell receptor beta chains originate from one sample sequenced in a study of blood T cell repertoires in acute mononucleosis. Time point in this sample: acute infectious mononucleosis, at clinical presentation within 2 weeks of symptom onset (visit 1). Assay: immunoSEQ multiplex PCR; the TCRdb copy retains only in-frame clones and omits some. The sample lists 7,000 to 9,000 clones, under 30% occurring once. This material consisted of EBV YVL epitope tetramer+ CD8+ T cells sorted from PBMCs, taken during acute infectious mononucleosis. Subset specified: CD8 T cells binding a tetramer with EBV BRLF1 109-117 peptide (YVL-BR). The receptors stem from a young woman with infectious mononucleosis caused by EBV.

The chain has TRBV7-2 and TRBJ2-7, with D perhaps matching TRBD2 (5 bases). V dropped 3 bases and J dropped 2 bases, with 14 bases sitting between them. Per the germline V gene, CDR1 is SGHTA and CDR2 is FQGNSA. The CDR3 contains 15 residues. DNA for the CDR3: TGTGCCAGCAGCTTGGAGGATGTAGGGCCCTACGAGCAGTACTTC. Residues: CASSLEDVGPYEQYF.

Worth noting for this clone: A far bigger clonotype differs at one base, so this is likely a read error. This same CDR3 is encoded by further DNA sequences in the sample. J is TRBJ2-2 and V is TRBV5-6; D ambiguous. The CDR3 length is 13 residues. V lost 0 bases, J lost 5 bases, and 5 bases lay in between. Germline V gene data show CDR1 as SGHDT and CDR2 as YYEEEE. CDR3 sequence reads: CASSLAGTGELFF. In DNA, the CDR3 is TGTGCCAGCAGCTTGGCCGGAACCGGGGAGCTGTTTTTT.

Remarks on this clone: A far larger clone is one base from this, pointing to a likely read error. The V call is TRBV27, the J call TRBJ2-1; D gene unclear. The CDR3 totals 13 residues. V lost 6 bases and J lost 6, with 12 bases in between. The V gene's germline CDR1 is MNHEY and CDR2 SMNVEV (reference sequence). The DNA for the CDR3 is TGTGCCAGCAGCTTGGCCGGCCCCAATGAGCAGTTCTTC. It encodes CASSLAGPNEQFF.

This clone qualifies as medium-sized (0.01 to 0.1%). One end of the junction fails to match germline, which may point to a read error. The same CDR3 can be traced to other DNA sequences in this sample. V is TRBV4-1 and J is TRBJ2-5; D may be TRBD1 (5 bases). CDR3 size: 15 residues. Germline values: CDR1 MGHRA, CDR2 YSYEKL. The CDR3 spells CASSQDQGNRETQYF. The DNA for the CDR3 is TGCGCCAGCAGTCAAGATCAGGGTAACCGGGAGACCCAGTACTTC.

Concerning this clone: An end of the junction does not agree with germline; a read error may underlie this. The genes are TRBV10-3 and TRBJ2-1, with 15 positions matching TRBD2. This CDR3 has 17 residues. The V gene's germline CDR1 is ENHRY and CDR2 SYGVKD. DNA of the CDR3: TGCGCCACCAGTGATTGGACTAGCGGGAGGGCCAGTGGTGAGCAGTTCTTC. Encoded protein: CATSDWTSGRASGEQFF.

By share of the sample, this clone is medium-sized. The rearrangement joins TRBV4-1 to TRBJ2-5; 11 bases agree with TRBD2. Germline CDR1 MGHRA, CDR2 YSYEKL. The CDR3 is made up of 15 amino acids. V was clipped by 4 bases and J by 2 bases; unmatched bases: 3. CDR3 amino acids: CASSLLAGEQETQYF. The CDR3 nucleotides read TGCGCCAGCAGCCTACTAGCGGGGGAACAAGAGACCCAGTACTTC.

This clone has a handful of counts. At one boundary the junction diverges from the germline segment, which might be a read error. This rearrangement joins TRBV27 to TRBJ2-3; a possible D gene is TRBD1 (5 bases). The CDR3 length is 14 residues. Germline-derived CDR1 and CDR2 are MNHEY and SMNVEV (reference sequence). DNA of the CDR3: TGTGCCACCGGCCCCCTCGACAACACAGGTACGCAGTATTTT. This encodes CATGPLDNTGTQYF.

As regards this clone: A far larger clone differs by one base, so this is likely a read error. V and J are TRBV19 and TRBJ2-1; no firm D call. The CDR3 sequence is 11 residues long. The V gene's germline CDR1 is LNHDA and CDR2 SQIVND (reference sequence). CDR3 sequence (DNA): TGTGCCAGTAGTAAGTACAATGAGCTGTTCTTC. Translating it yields CASSKYNELFF.

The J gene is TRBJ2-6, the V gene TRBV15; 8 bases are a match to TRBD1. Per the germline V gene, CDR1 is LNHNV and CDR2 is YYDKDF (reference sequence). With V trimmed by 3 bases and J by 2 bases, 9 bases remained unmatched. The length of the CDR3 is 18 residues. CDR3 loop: CATSSNFQGATGANVLTF. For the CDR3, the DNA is TGTGCCACCAGCAGCAATTTCCAGGGGGCCACTGGGGCCAACGTCCTGACTTTC. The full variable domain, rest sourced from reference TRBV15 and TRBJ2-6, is DAMVIQNPRYQVTQFGKPVTLSCSQTLNHNVMYWYQQKSSQAPKLLFHYYDKDFNNEADTPDNFQSRRPNTSFCFLDIRSPGLGDTAMYLCATSSNFQGATGANVLTFGAGSRLTVL.

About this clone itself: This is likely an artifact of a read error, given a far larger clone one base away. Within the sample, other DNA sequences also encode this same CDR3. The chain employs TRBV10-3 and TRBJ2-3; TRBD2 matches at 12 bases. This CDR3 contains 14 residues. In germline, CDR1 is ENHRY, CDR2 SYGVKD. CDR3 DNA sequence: TGTGCCGTAGGACTAGCGGGGAGCACAGATACGCAGTATTTC. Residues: CAVGLAGSTDTQYF.

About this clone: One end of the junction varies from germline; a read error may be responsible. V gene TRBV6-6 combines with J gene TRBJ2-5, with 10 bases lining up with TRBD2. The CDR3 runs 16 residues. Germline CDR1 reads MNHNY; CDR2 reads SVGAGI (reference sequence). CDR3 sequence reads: CVSSDSPLAGQETQYF. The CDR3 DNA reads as TGTGTCAGCAGTGACTCGCCACTAGCGGGGCAAGAGACCCAGTACTTC.

CDR3 in DNA: TGCGCCAGCAGCCAAGATGGGGGGGGCTACGAGCAGTACTTC. It yields the protein CASSQDGGGYEQYF. The J gene is TRBJ2-7, the V gene TRBV4-1; 7 bases line up with TRBD2. Per germline, CDR1 MGHRA and CDR2 YSYEKL. The V gene end was trimmed by 0 bases and the J gene end by 3 bases; junction bases not matched to a gene: 2. The CDR3 runs 14 residues.

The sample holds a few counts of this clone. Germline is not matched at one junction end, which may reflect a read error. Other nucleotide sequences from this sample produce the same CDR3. The CDR3 DNA follows: TGCGCCAGCAGCCAAGACCCCAGCTACGAGCAGTACTTC. This translates into CASSQDPSYEQYF. V and J are TRBV7-2 and TRBJ2-7; D is uncertain. This CDR3 has 13 residues. The germline gives CDR1 SGHTA, CDR2 FQGNSA.

The CDR3 is CASSFYNEQFF. The CDR3 nucleotides are TGTGCCAGCAGTTTCTACAATGAGCAGTTCTTC. The chain uses TRBV13 and TRBJ2-1; D is unresolved. The V and J ends lost 6 bases and 3 bases respectively, with 3 bases between them. This CDR3 spans 11 amino acids. CDR1 is PRHDT and CDR2 is FYEKMQ in the germline V gene (reference sequence).

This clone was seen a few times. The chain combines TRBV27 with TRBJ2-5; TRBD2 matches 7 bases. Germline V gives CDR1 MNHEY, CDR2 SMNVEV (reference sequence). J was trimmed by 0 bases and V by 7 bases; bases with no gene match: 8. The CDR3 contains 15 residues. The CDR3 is CASNFNAGDQETQYF. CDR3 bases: TGTGCCAGCAACTTCAACGCGGGAGACCAAGAGACCCAGTACTTC.

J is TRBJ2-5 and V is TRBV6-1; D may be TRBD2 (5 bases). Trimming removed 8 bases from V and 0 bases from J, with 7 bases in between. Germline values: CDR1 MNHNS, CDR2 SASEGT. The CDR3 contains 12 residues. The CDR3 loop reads CASGGYQETQYF. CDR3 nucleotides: TGTGCCAGCGGCGGGTACCAAGAGACCCAGTACTTC.

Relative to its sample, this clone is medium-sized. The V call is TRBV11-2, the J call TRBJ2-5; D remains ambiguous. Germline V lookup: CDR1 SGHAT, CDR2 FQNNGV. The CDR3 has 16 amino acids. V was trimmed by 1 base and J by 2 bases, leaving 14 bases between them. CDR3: CASSLGSPMRQETQYF. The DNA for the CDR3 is TGTGCCAGCAGCTTAGGTAGCCCAATGCGACAAGAGACCCAGTACTTC.

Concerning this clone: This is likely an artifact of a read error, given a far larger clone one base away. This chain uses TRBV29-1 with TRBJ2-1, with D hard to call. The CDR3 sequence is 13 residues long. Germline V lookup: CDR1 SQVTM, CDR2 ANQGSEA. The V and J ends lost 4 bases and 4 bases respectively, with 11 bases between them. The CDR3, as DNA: TGCAGCGTTGGGCAGGCCGTTTACAATGAGCAGTTCTTC. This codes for CSVGQAVYNEQFF.

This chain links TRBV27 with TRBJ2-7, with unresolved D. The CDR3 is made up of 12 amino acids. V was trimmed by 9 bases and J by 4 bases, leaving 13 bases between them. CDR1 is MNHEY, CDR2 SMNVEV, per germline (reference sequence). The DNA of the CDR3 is TGTGCCAGTTGGACCCCTTCGTACGAGCAGTACTTC. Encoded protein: CASWTPSYEQYF.